This TCR beta chain derives from a study of blood T cells in healthy people across ages. Per the germline V gene, CDR1 is SGHRS and CDR2 is YFSETQ. The V gene lost 2 bases and the J gene lost 0 bases, with 11 bases spanning the gap. This CDR3 is 15 amino acids long. As concerns this clonotype: Its antigen remains unidentified.

A sample-barcoded 5' primer and a J-beta primer mix were used in a second PCR of roughly 6 to 11 cycles. Each CDR3 protein gets one entry after TCRdb re-called the 5' RACE reads with MiXCR. The sample has 1 million or so distinct CDR3 sequences, under 45% seen once. Study observations and caveats: In the absence of known donor CMV status, changes in expanded clonotypes were possibly confounded.

Sample: blood. The TCR was taken from a woman aged 55-69 years in good health. The chain carries TRBV5-1 and TRBJ2-5; D unclear. The CDR3 spells CASSFNAEHQETQYF. The CDR3 bases are TGCGCCAGCAGCTTCAACGCGGAGCACCAAGAGACCCAGTACTTC.